Listed below are T cell receptor beta chains from one sample, sequenced in a study of T cells in Graves' hyperthyroidism and ophthalmopathy. TCRdb recomputed calls from the multiplex PCR reads with MiXCR, one row per CDR3 protein. The sample comprises around 340,000 distinct CDR3 sequences, around a sixth of which are singletons, and 45% to 50% rests with the top ten. Sequenced material: blood. The receptors derive from a woman aged 45-60 years with Graves' hyperthyroidism. CDR3s leave out the opening cysteine and the closing phenylalanine or tryptophan.

J | V | CDR3
TRBJ2-2 | TRBV5-8 | ASSLVKGVTGELF
TRBJ2-1 | TRBV27 | ASHMGTANYNEQF
TRBJ2-1 | TRBV6-5 | ASSYWGGRRDEQF
TRBJ1-1 | TRBV12-3/TRBV12-4 | ASSLKGTNTEAF
TRBJ2-3 | TRBV7-9 | ASSLALRLRNAGDTQY
TRBJ1-5 | TRBV12-3/TRBV12-4 | ASSRAGINSNQPQH
TRBJ1-4 | TRBV5-1 | ASSLDRVTNEKLF
TRBJ2-1 | TRBV6-1 | ASSPRDWGNEQF
TRBJ1-1 | TRBV18 | ASSPGSSNTEAF
TRBJ2-7 | TRBV5-1 | ASSLAWGEDEQY
TRBJ2-1 | TRBV6-1 | ASRSLAGGYNEQF
TRBJ1-1 | TRBV19 | ASSITDNTEAF
TRBJ2-1 | TRBV7-9 | ASSLQGGEQF
TRBJ2-3 | TRBV12-3/TRBV12-4 | ASRPGYMTDTQY
TRBJ1-1 | TRBV19 | ASSQGAMNTEAF
TRBJ1-2 | TRBV20-1 | RGLDREGISYGYT
TRBJ1-5 | TRBV2 | ASSQGGTPYSNQPQH
TRBJ1-5 | TRBV19 | ATRTGHQPQH
TRBJ2-7 | TRBV4-1 | ASSLLGNYEQY
TRBJ1-3 | TRBV19 | ASTLDGSGNTIY
TRBJ2-1 | TRBV29-1 | SVEGGGPYNEQF
TRBJ1-4 | TRBV10-3 | AISETGGSGEKLF
TRBJ1-2 | TRBV5-8 | ASSKAGHRGYGYT
TRBJ2-4 | TRBV20-1 | SASGQGNLAKNIQY
TRBJ2-6 | TRBV7-9 | ASSSGGVAGANVLT
TRBJ1-4 | TRBV3-1 | ASSQGEGYGKLF
TRBJ1-2 | TRBV7-8 | ASSDSTWGPNYGYT
TRBJ1-1 | TRBV6-6 | ASSYPTGTEAF
TRBJ2-7 | TRBV3-1 | ASSHRGTYEQY
TRBJ2-5 | TRBV28 | AGSPVLQETQY
TRBJ2-2 | TRBV20-1 | SAKGGGDTGELF
TRBJ2-7 | TRBV28 | ASSLWEGQGYEQY
TRBJ2-1 | TRBV11-1 | ASSFLGAGYNEQF